The clone carrying this TCR beta chain was observed many times. The data derive from a study of human T cells and chemical hapten exposure. This CDR3 comprises 16 residues. Germline loops: CDR1 MNHEY, CDR2 SVGAGI. With V trimmed by 9 bases and J by 5 bases, 15 bases remained unmatched. Time point specified: pre-sensitization, week 0. Indicated treatment: therapeutic diphenylcyclopropenone sensitization with weekly scalp DPC. TCRdb reprocessed the RACE reads with MiXCR, giving one entry per CDR3 protein. The sample carries 65,000 to 70,000 distinct CDR3 sequences, 9.5% to 13% recorded once. Sequencing used whole blood, obtained in connection with sensitization to the hapten diphenylcyclopropenone (DPC). The chain is built from TRBV6-5 and TRBJ1-1; 10 nucleotides line up with TRBD1. This receptor was taken from a woman between 50 and 59 years old with alopecia areata. Some clones in this sample may be carry-over from other donors' samples. This CDR3 reads CASYLDRGSISTEAFF. CDR3 nucleotides: TGTGCCAGTTACTTGGACAGGGGGTCGATAAGTACTGAAGCTTTCTTT.